This T cell receptor (beta chain) was captured by sequencing in a study of cytomegalovirus exposure and HLA in healthy donors. This clone showed up just a few times. The antigen remains undetermined. Study-wide findings and caveats: An ancestry cluster, one associated with Asian ancestry, reportedly showed fewer N-insertions than the approximately 700-donor mean in a later analysis. Roughly even sequencing depth across donors was the assumption behind the presence/absence analyses. The productive fraction for most TCR beta V segments was about 87% or about 30% in an earlier analysis. The study designated around 150 TCR beta chains cytomegalovirus-associated.

PCR amplification relied on 60 Vbeta primers (plus 13 Jbeta primers). Profiled with immunoSEQ multiplex PCR; TCRdb holds only in-frame clones, not every one. The sample records roughly 100,000 clones, under 80% being singletons. The germline V and J ends were trimmed by 1 base and 4 bases, with 14 bases remaining between them. The CDR3 has 16 amino acids. CDR1 MDHEN and CDR2 SYDVKM come from the germline V gene. V and J are TRBV28 and TRBJ1-5, with D uncertain. The clonotype originates from a woman aged 45-65 years in good health and CMV-seropositive. Sequenced material: PBMCs. The CDR3 loop is CASSLFNGFGNQPQHF. The CDR3 DNA reads TGTGCCAGCAGTTTATTCAACGGGTTCGGGAATCAGCCCCAGCATTTT.